What follows are 30 T cell receptor beta chains derived from one specimen sequenced in a study of identifying expanded T cells in peripheral blood (dated by TCRdb to between 2018 and 2020). Library method: the immunoSEQ multiplex PCR assay. In its TCRdb copy, this immuneACCESS table keeps in-frame sequences only and misses some clones. Where compared with another copy, unresolved V genes explain less than half of these, and the others have no known cause. The sample records about 100,000 clones, more than 85% of which are singletons. The ten biggest clones cover approximately 16% of the sample. The specimen sequenced was blood. The receptors stem from a person aged 18-70 years in good health.

This chain joins TRBV15 and TRBJ2-7; D possibly corresponds to TRBD2 (6 bases). Per germline, CDR1 LNHNV and CDR2 YYDKDF (reference sequence). This CDR3 region has 13 residues. V shed 5 bases and J shed 2 bases, with 10 bases lying between them. The DNA for the CDR3 is TGTGCCACCAGCCGGGAGCCGACCTACGAGCAGTACTTC. Translating gives CATSREPTYEQYF.

The chain recombines TRBV7-2 with TRBJ2-3; 7 positions agree with TRBD2. The V and J ends lost 8 bases and 5 bases, in that order; junction bases with no gene match: 7. This CDR3 spans 13 amino acids. The germline gives CDR1 SGHTA, CDR2 FQGNSA. CDR3 sequence: CASALEREDTQYF. CDR3 bases: TGTGCCAGCGCCCTTGAGCGGGAAGATACGCAGTATTTT.

This chain's CDR3 is CASSRFGTSGIYNEQFF. The CDR3 nucleotides read TGTGCCAGCTCACGCTTCGGGACTAGCGGAATCTACAATGAGCAGTTCTTC. The rearrangement links TRBV18 to TRBJ2-1; 11 bases are shared with TRBD2. CDR3 length: 17 amino acids. Germline V gives CDR1 KGHSH, CDR2 LQKENI. V lost 4 bases to trimming and J lost 3 bases; unmatched junction nucleotides: 8.

The V call is TRBV9, the J call TRBJ1-6; perhaps TRBD1 as D (6 bases). Trimming removed 0 bases from V and 9 bases from J, with 10 bases in between. Germline V CDR1 and CDR2: SGDLS, YYNGEE. The CDR3 length is 14 residues. The CDR3 DNA is TGTGCCAGCAGCGTAGCAGGGGATGGTTCACCCCTCCACTTT. Its translation: CASSVAGDGSPLHF.

The rearrangement joins TRBV7-8 to TRBJ2-7, with a weak D call TRBD1 (6 bases). This CDR3 is built from 19 residues. V was clipped by 5 bases and J by 0 bases, with 26 bases between them. CDR1 and CDR2 from the germline V gene are SGHVS and FQNEAQ. The CDR3 here is CASSPEKVWGRPFSYEQYF. In nucleotides, the CDR3 is TGTGCCAGCAGCCCGGAAAAAGTCTGGGGGCGCCCCTTCTCCTACGAGCAGTACTTC.

The chain links TRBV19 to TRBJ2-1; 8 nucleotides line up with TRBD1. Unmatched junction bases numbered 5, after V lost 0 bases and J lost 7 bases. The CDR3 consists of 15 residues. The V gene's germline CDR1 is LNHDA and CDR2 SQIVND (reference sequence). The CDR3 DNA is TGTGCCAGTAGTATAGACCAGACAGGGGTAAATGAGCAGTTCTTC. Translation gives CASSIDQTGVNEQFF.

V and J are TRBV6-5 and TRBJ1-2, with 7 bases that match TRBD1. Germline CDR1 is MNHEY and CDR2 is SVGAGI. This CDR3 comprises 14 residues. V shed 7 bases and J 0 bases; nucleotides not matched to a gene: 5. CDR3 residues: CASTDRETNYGYTF. In nucleotides, the CDR3 is TGTGCCAGCACCGACAGGGAAACTAACTATGGCTACACCTTC.

The chain combines TRBV18 with TRBJ1-3; perhaps TRBD1 as D (5 bases). The CDR3 consists of 17 residues. V dropped 3 bases and J dropped 2 bases, with 17 bases sitting between them. Germline V CDR1 and CDR2: KGHSH, LQKENI. CDR3 region: CASSPTPSGGAGNTIYF. The CDR3 DNA is TGTGCCAGCTCACCGACACCGTCCGGAGGGGCTGGAAACACCATATATTTT.

This clone has only a few counts. The genes are TRBV5-5 and TRBJ2-1; 8 nucleotides align to TRBD2. The germline V gene encodes CDR1 SGHKS and CDR2 YYEKEE (reference sequence). This CDR3 contains 20 residues. V shed 4 bases and J 0 bases; nucleotides not matched to a gene: 18. The CDR3 nucleotides read TGTGCCAGCAGCCTCGCCCGACTAGCGAGAAATGATAGCTCCTACAATGAGCAGTTCTTC. Translation: CASSLARLARNDSSYNEQFF.

The CDR3 DNA reads as TGTGCCAGCAGCCCCGGTCGGGGGGCCAAGGACACCGGGGAGCTGTTTTTT. The encoded protein is CASSPGRGAKDTGELFF. The V and J genes are TRBV11-3 and TRBJ2-2, with D possibly matching TRBD2 (7 bases). This CDR3 has 17 residues. Deletions cut 5 bases from V and 3 bases from J, with 19 bases between. Germline loops: CDR1 SGHNT, CDR2 YENEEA.

This chain connects TRBV6-5 to TRBJ1-2; D is unresolved. The V gene's germline CDR1 is MNHEY and CDR2 SVGAGI. The CDR3 extends over 11 amino acids. The V end lost 5 bases, the J end lost 8 bases, and 9 bases lay between the germline ends. The CDR3: CASSDHLGYTF. The CDR3, as DNA: TGTGCCAGCAGTGATCACTTGGGCTACACCTTC.

In regard to this clone: The same CDR3 can be traced to other DNA sequences in this sample. The V and J genes are TRBV6-5 and TRBJ2-7; a possible D gene is TRBD1 (5 bases). Germline V gene lookup returns CDR1 MNHEY and CDR2 SVGAGI. Between the trimmed V and J ends, which lost 0 bases and 2 bases, there was a span of 5 bases. This CDR3 contains 13 residues. This CDR3 is CASSYSGPYEQYF. For the CDR3, the DNA is TGTGCCAGCAGTTACTCGGGGCCCTACGAGCAGTACTTC.

CDR3: CASSFGQGAAYEQYF. The CDR3 nucleotides are TGTGCCAGCAGCTTTGGACAGGGGGCGGCCTACGAGCAGTACTTC. This chain connects TRBV7-2 to TRBJ2-7; 11 bases fit TRBD1. J lost 2 bases, V lost 3 bases, and 3 bases had no gene match. This CDR3 has 15 amino acids. In germline, CDR1 is SGHTA, CDR2 FQGNSA.

The chain is built from TRBV9 and TRBJ2-7, with D possibly called TRBD1 or TRBD2 (5 bases each). CDR1 and CDR2 from the germline V gene are SGDLS and YYNGEE. Trimming shortened V by 2 bases and J by 2 bases, and 14 bases separated the two germline ends. This CDR3 has 15 residues. The CDR3 sequence is CASSVSGTSAYEQYF. The CDR3 DNA sequence: TGTGCCAGCAGCGTGTCCGGGACCAGTGCCTACGAGCAGTACTTC.

This clone has just a few counts. The CDR3 loop reads CASSFGLGEQFF. The CDR3 bases are TGTGCCAGCAGCTTTGGGTTGGGTGAGCAGTTCTTC. The rearrangement uses TRBV7-2 and TRBJ2-1; D gene uncertain. This CDR3 spans 12 amino acids. Germline V gene data show CDR1 as SGHTA and CDR2 as FQGNSA. The germline V and J ends were trimmed by 3 bases and 9 bases, with 9 bases remaining between them.

The chain employs TRBV29-1 and TRBJ2-2; D possibly uses TRBD1 or TRBD2 (5 bases each). The V gene lost 7 bases and the J gene lost 1 base, with 10 bases spanning the gap. The CDR3 has 13 amino acids. Germline V lookup: CDR1 SQVTM, CDR2 ANQGSEA. The CDR3: CSADSGNTGELFF. The CDR3 DNA reads as TGCAGCGCTGACAGCGGGAACACCGGGGAGCTGTTTTTT.

The rearrangement uses TRBV30 and TRBJ1-3; D uncertain. Germline V gives CDR1 GTSNPN, CDR2 SVGIG (reference sequence). Between the trimmed V and J ends, which lost 4 bases and 4 bases, there was a span of 8 bases. The CDR3 has 12 amino acids. CDR3 nucleotide sequence: TGTGCCTGGATAAATTTAGGAAACACCATATATTTT. This codes for CAWINLGNTIYF.

The chain recombines TRBV7-2 with TRBJ1-1; 7 positions match TRBD1. The CDR3 has 13 residues. Germline CDR1 reads SGHTA; CDR2 reads FQGNSA. After removal of 0 bases from V and 8 bases from J, the junction contained 3 bases not matched to a gene. CDR3 coding DNA: TGTGCCAGCAGCTTAGCGACGACAGGGGAAGCTTTCTTT. Its translation is CASSLATTGEAFF.

The CDR3 DNA is TGTGCCAGCAGCCCAAGACAGACTAGCGGGGGAGCGAATACGCAGTATTTT. This sequence encodes CASSPRQTSGGANTQYF. The gene calls are TRBV7-8 and TRBJ2-3, with 12 bases aligning to TRBD2. Germline V gene sequence: CDR1 SGHVS, CDR2 FQNEAQ. J gave up 7 bases and V 5 bases, and 13 bases lay outside the gene matches. The CDR3 length is 17 residues.

The chain carries TRBV2 and TRBJ1-2; TRBD1 aligns across 9 bases. CDR1 and CDR2 (germline): SNHLY, FYNNEI. The junction had 0 bases not matched to a gene; V was cut back by 4 bases and J by 6 bases. This CDR3 contains 12 residues. CDR3 sequence (DNA): TGTGCCAGCAGTGGGGACAGGGATGGCTACACCTTC. Amino acid sequence: CASSGDRDGYTF.

In regard to this clone: Other DNA sequences of this sample code for an identical CDR3. This chain links TRBV5-1 with TRBJ2-5, with 8 bases matching TRBD2. The V gene's germline CDR1 is SGHRS and CDR2 YFSETQ. The CDR3 totals 14 residues. After removal of 0 bases from V and 2 bases from J, the junction contained 0 bases not matched to a gene. The CDR3 protein is CASSLAGGQETQYF. In nucleotides, the CDR3 is TGCGCCAGCAGCTTGGCGGGGGGGCAAGAGACCCAGTACTTC.

As DNA, the CDR3 is TGCGCCAGCAGCCCTTGGGGGGGGAACACTGAAGCTTTCTTT. Protein sequence: CASSPWGGNTEAFF. The chain uses TRBV5-1 and TRBJ1-1, with D possibly TRBD1 on 5 matching bases. CDR1 SGHRS and CDR2 YFSETQ come from the germline V gene. V dropped 4 bases and J dropped 1 base, with 11 bases sitting between them. CDR3 length equals 14 residues.

J is TRBJ1-6 and V is TRBV5-3, with 9 bases identical to TRBD1. TRBV5-3 carries the ORF label, with uncertain function. V trimming: 0 bases; J trimming: 7 bases; junction bases outside the gene matches: 11. This CDR3 is built from 18 residues. The CDR3 region is CARSLGRDRVMGNSPLHF. The CDR3, as DNA: TGTGCCAGAAGCTTGGGACGGGACAGGGTGATGGGGAATTCACCCCTCCACTTT.

The chain combines TRBV4-3 with TRBJ2-7; no reliable D call. The CDR3 covers 14 residues. V gave up 0 bases and J gave up 6 bases, with 12 bases separating them. Per the germline V gene, CDR1 is LGHNA and CDR2 is YSLEER. CDR3 protein: CASSQDLRSREQYF. Here the CDR3 DNA reads TGCGCCAGCAGCCAAGATCTGAGAAGCCGCGAGCAGTACTTC.

V is TRBV28 and J is TRBJ1-1, with D tentatively TRBD1 (5 bases). The germline gives CDR1 MDHEN, CDR2 SYDVKM. Trimming cost V 3 bases and J 1 base, with 12 bases left between them. The CDR3 loop spans 15 amino acids. DNA for the CDR3: TGTGCCAGCAGTTTTTCACCCGGGGGGAACACTGAAGCTTTCTTT. Its protein product is CASSFSPGGNTEAFF.

The chain recombines TRBV7-9 with TRBJ2-7; 11 nucleotides match TRBD1. Germline V CDR1 and CDR2: SEHNR, FQNEAQ (reference sequence). There are 14 residues in the CDR3. The V segment lost 5 bases and the J segment 2 bases; nucleotides outside the gene matches: 2. DNA of the CDR3: TGTGCCAGCAGCAGGACAGGGGGCCCCTACGAGCAGTACTTC. Translated, it gives CASSRTGGPYEQYF.

The CDR3 nucleotides are TGTGCCAGCAGCTTGGGTAACAGGATGATACAAGAGACCCAGTACTTC. Translation: CASSLGNRMIQETQYF. V is TRBV5-8 and J is TRBJ2-5; D is perhaps TRBD1 (5 bases). V gave up 0 bases and J gave up 2 bases, with 14 bases separating them. Per germline, CDR1 SGHTS and CDR2 YDEGEE. CDR3 length: 16 residues.

This chain connects TRBV5-6 to TRBJ2-5, with 7 bases lining up with TRBD1. This CDR3 has 14 amino acids. V shed 7 bases, J shed 4 bases, and the junction held 10 bases outside the gene matches. The V gene's germline CDR1 is SGHDT and CDR2 YYEEEE. CDR3 nucleotides: TGTGCCAGCGGAGAGACAGGGATGTTAGAGACCCAGTACTTC. It codes for CASGETGMLETQYF.

This clone was found once. This chain links TRBV10-3 with TRBJ2-7; 9 nucleotides line up with TRBD1. The CDR3 extends over 16 amino acids. V gave up 4 bases and J gave up 0 bases; unmatched junction bases: 7. Germline CDR1 reads ENHRY; CDR2 reads SYGVKD. The CDR3 nucleotides read TGTGCCATCAGTGGCCACAGGGGGCTGAGCTCCTACGAGCAGTACTTC. This gives the protein CAISGHRGLSSYEQYF.

With respect to this clone: Other DNA sequences in this specimen translate into the identical CDR3. DNA for the CDR3: TGTGCCAGCAGCCCTCGAGGGGCCGGGGAGCTGTTTTTT. Amino acids: CASSPRGAGELFF. J is TRBJ2-2 and V is TRBV11-2; TRBD1 or TRBD2 may be the D gene (5 bases each). The CDR3 spans 13 residues. Germline V gene lookup returns CDR1 SGHAT and CDR2 FQNNGV. Trimming left V 5 bases short and J 6 bases short, with 10 bases between.